This is a list of T cell receptor beta chains from one sample in a study of blood T cell repertoires in COVID-19. Clones were sequenced by immunoSEQ multiplex PCR, and TCRdb holds only the in-frame ones, with some missing. Of around 200,000 clones listed, approximately 86% were seen once; the top ten hold approximately 4.8%. Sequencing was carried out using PBMCs or T cells enriched from blood (not recorded which). The origin of the receptors is a woman aged 25-40 years who had been exposed to COVID-19. Both conserved end residues are trimmed from each CDR3.

ASSPGQEDEQY | TRBV18
SVPTSGGAQETQY | TRBV29-1
ASSPPQGMTGYT | TRBV18
ASSSNSNSGNTIY | TRBV7-3
ASSFGTGFSGPNTEAF | TRBV11-2
ASSFSSSYEQY | TRBV12-3/TRBV12-4
ASSVAGLAGALYNEQF | TRBV9
ASTRSGGYGYT | TRBV27
ASRPGTGPGNYGYT | TRBV27
ATSDKTGQSGGYT | TRBV24-1
ASSSGQESNQPQH | TRBV27
AISESTGGYT | TRBV10-3
ASSSPGLAGHTDTQY | TRBV11-3
AISTGSYNSPLH | TRBV10-3
ASSLGLYGYT | TRBV7-9
AWSPGGERGYT | TRBV30
ASSPANRASNTEAF | TRBV18
ASSRTGETYEQY | TRBV11-3
ASSIVAGGSYNEQF | TRBV7-2
ASSQYGGGYYNEQF | TRBV14
ASSLPTGNYGYT | TRBV7-9
ASSATGGYEQY | TRBV5-1
SVHLGGMGTDTQY | TRBV29-1
ASSLPSSAGGLEKLF | TRBV7-2
ASSQVPEQNYGYT | TRBV3-1/TRBV3-2
ASSPSGGRDEQF | TRBV7-9
ASSPNMGTGNQPQH | TRBV9
ASRLHGGDTQY | TRBV5-6
SVEDNRGPAANYGYT | TRBV29-1
ASSPPGTVYGYT | TRBV4-2
ASAHRGDQPQH | TRBV19
ASSLGRGETQY | TRBV7-2
ASSPQGRDTGELF | TRBV3-1/TRBV3-2
ASSLEGGQETQY | TRBV7-2
ASGQGLNQPQH | TRBV12-3/TRBV12-4
ASSPRPPRPGGEYEQY | TRBV3-1/TRBV3-2
ASSPTGLGGDTQY | TRBV6-5
ASSPVGGTNRYEQY | TRBV18
ASTRDISQETQY | TRBV28
ASSPIRGYSGNTIY | TRBV18
ASRNSGASYGYT | TRBV6-5
ASSLLVGLGPYEQY | TRBV27
AICSGGADTEAF | TRBV10-3
ASSIADRVNTEAF | TRBV5-1
ASTSKWSTEAF | TRBV3-1/TRBV3-2
ASSPRFAGELF | TRBV5-4
ASSSGQGATDTQY | TRBV5-1
ASSPQGDQPQH | TRBV4-1
ASSLLSQETQY | TRBV18